The 17 T cell receptor beta chains presented below share a single source sample, sequenced in a study of cytomegalovirus exposure and HLA in healthy donors. PCR employed 60 Vbeta and 13 Jbeta primers. Profiled with immunoSEQ multiplex PCR; TCRdb holds only in-frame clones, not every one. The repertoire holds 110,000 or so clones, with over 60% as singletons. The sample consisted of PBMCs. The receptors come from a man in his late teens or twenties in good health and CMV-seropositive.

Only one count was recorded for this clone. The V gene is TRBV6-1, the J gene TRBJ2-1, with 7 bases identical to TRBD1. There are 17 residues in the CDR3. CDR1 is MNHNS, CDR2 SASEGT, per germline. Trimming at V came to 1 base and at J to 2 bases, leaving 8 bases not matched to a gene. CDR3 sequence: CASSEGLGGRAYNEQFF. DNA for the CDR3: TGTGCCAGCAGTGAAGGGTTAGGGGGCCGGGCCTACAATGAGCAGTTCTTC.

This clone was seen a single time. The chain recombines TRBV28 with TRBJ1-2; 11 bases are shared with TRBD1. Germline CDR1 reads MDHEN; CDR2 reads SYDVKM. CDR3 size: 15 residues. V lost 4 bases, J lost 8 bases, and 9 bases stayed unmatched. The CDR3 reads CASSYPQGQGVGYTF. In nucleotides, the CDR3 is TGTGCCAGCAGTTACCCCCAGGGACAGGGGGTCGGCTACACCTTC.

The chain employs TRBV5-4 and TRBJ1-2; D gene unclear. This CDR3 spans 14 amino acids. V was shortened by 0 bases and J by 8 bases, with 14 bases between the two germline ends. Germline CDR1 is SGHNT and CDR2 is YYREEE (reference sequence). CDR3 sequence (DNA): TGTGCCAGCAGCTTGGAGGGAGGCCCCCCGGGCTACACCTTC. Translating gives CASSLEGGPPGYTF.

The chain has TRBV6-5 and TRBJ1-2; 7 bases are shared with TRBD1. V lost 0 bases and J lost 8; bases outside the gene matches: 9. The length of the CDR3 is 15 residues. From germline, CDR1 is MNHEY and CDR2 SVGAGI. CDR3 nucleotide sequence: TGTGCCAGCAGTTACTCGTTTGACAGGGCAAAAGGCTACACCTTC. Encoded protein: CASSYSFDRAKGYTF.

V and J are TRBV5-4 and TRBJ1-4; TRBD1 matches at 7 bases. There are 15 residues in the CDR3. The junction had 7 bases not matched to a gene; V was cut back by 1 base and J by 7 bases. The germline V gene has CDR1 SGHNT and CDR2 YYREEE (reference sequence). The CDR3 sequence is CASSLYGTATEKLFF. The DNA of the CDR3 is TGTGCCAGCAGCTTGTACGGGACAGCTACTGAAAAACTGTTTTTT.

The chain employs TRBV19 and TRBJ2-5, with a possible D match to TRBD2 (6 bases). CDR3 length equals 14 residues. V was shortened by 4 bases and J by 2 bases, with 11 bases between the two germline ends. Looked up from germline, CDR1 is LNHDA and CDR2 is SQIVND (reference sequence). CDR3 sequence reads: CASSTPGRQETQYF. For the CDR3, the DNA is TGTGCCAGTAGTACCCCAGGGAGGCAAGAGACCCAGTACTTC.

This clone was seen more than once but under ten times. V gene TRBV6-5 combines with J gene TRBJ1-1, with D maybe TRBD1 (6 bases). The V end was cut by 0 bases, the J end by 1 base, with 12 bases between. This CDR3 spans 16 amino acids. Germline V gives CDR1 MNHEY, CDR2 SVGAGI. CDR3 DNA sequence: TGTGCCAGCAGTTACTCGAGGGGGAGCTCGAACACTGAAGCTTTCTTT. Amino acid sequence: CASSYSRGSSNTEAFF.

The chain couples TRBV6-5 to TRBJ2-3; D not resolved. Trimming removed 2 bases from V and 6 bases from J, with 12 bases in between. There are 14 residues in the CDR3. The germline gives CDR1 MNHEY, CDR2 SVGAGI. The CDR3 nucleotides are TGTGCCAGCAGTTACCACCCGAACACGGATACGCAGTATTTT. Amino acid sequence: CASSYHPNTDTQYF.

This chain connects TRBV28 to TRBJ2-4; 8 nucleotides align to TRBD1. Looked up from germline, CDR1 is MDHEN and CDR2 is SYDVKM. The CDR3 has 17 amino acids. J gave up 6 bases and V 1 base, and 11 bases lay outside the gene matches. The CDR3 bases are TGTGCCAGCAGTTTATTTCCCAGGACAGGGTCGGTAAACATTCAGTACTTC. Amino acids: CASSLFPRTGSVNIQYF.

The chain is built from TRBV6-5 and TRBJ1-3; possible D gene TRBD1, 6 bases. CDR1 is MNHEY, CDR2 SVGAGI, per germline. The germline V and J ends were trimmed by 6 bases and 4 bases, with 16 bases remaining between them. This CDR3 comprises 15 residues. This chain's CDR3 is CASSYIGTPGNTIYF. The CDR3 DNA reads as TGTGCCAGCAGCTACATCGGGACACCCGGAAACACCATATATTTT.

The chain combines TRBV6-5 with TRBJ1-2, with a weak D call TRBD1 (6 bases). Trimming left V 8 bases short and J 7 bases short, with 17 bases between. Per germline, CDR1 MNHEY and CDR2 SVGAGI. This CDR3 comprises 13 residues. The CDR3 protein is CASREGVLGGYTF. CDR3 DNA sequence: TGTGCCAGCCGGGAGGGGGTTTTGGGTGGCTACACCTTC.

The chain uses TRBV5-1 and TRBJ2-1; 10 bases agree with TRBD2. Germline lookup yields CDR1 SGHRS and CDR2 YFSETQ. V was clipped by 4 bases and J by 7 bases; unmatched bases: 11. There are 16 residues in the CDR3. CDR3 nucleotides: TGCGCCAGCAGCCCCACAAGCGGGGGGGCGGGTAATGAGCAGTTCTTC. It translates to CASSPTSGGAGNEQFF.

The chain has TRBV4-1 and TRBJ2-2; 8 nucleotides match TRBD2. V shed 1 base and J 1 base; nucleotides not matched to a gene: 8. CDR1 and CDR2 from the germline V gene are MGHRA and YSYEKL. The CDR3 sequence is 18 residues long. CDR3 sequence (DNA): TGCGCCAGCAGCCAAGTACACGGGGGGGCTGGGAACACCGGGGAGCTGTTTTTT. It codes for CASSQVHGGAGNTGELFF.

This clone was seen a handful of times. Other DNA sequences in the same sample also yield this CDR3. The chain combines TRBV9 with TRBJ2-3, with 7 bases fitting TRBD2. The CDR3 is 16 residues long. Germline V gene data show CDR1 as SGDLS and CDR2 as YYNGEE. Trimming at V came to 4 bases and at J to 0 bases, leaving 8 bases not matched to a gene. The CDR3 spells CASSPLGGTSTDTQYF. The CDR3 bases are TGTGCCAGCAGCCCCCTCGGGGGGACTAGCACAGATACGCAGTATTTT.

The chain links TRBV27 to TRBJ2-2, with D possibly TRBD1 on 6 matching bases. Germline V gene sequence: CDR1 MNHEY, CDR2 SMNVEV (reference sequence). V lost 3 bases and J lost 2, with 10 bases in between. This CDR3 has 15 amino acids. DNA of the CDR3: TGTGCCAGCAGTTTTGGCAGGGGAAACACCGGGGAGCTGTTTTTT. Translation: CASSFGRGNTGELFF.

This clone was observed a few times. The chain uses TRBV5-4 and TRBJ2-3; TRBD2 matches 9 bases. Germline values: CDR1 SGHNT, CDR2 YYREEE (reference sequence). The CDR3 consists of 16 residues. The trim removed 5 bases at V and 3 bases at J, leaving 10 bases unmatched. This chain's CDR3 is CASSFPRTSETDTQYF. CDR3 DNA sequence: TGTGCCAGCAGTTTTCCCCGGACTAGCGAAACAGATACGCAGTATTTT.

CDR3 amino acids: CSVVQGSYEQYF. The CDR3 bases are TGCAGCGTTGTACAGGGTTCCTACGAGCAGTACTTC. This chain links TRBV29-1 with TRBJ2-7, with D perhaps matching TRBD1 (6 bases). This CDR3 has 12 residues. Germline V gene sequence: CDR1 SQVTM, CDR2 ANQGSEA. Trimming left V 4 bases short and J 1 base short, with 8 bases between.